The next 10 T cell receptor beta chains were all read from a single sample in a study of CD8 T cells in ankylosing spondylitis. TCRdb reanalysed the 5' RACE reads using MiXCR and keeps one entry per CDR3 protein. The table shows around 180,000 distinct CDR3 sequences, with roughly 13% occurring only once. Sequences were obtained from blood, either unsorted or a sorted T cell fraction (not recorded which). Receptors were obtained from a female donor with ankylosing spondylitis or in good health (not recorded which).

The sample holds many counts of this clonotype. The chain employs TRBV5-1 and TRBJ1-3, with D hard to call. The CDR3 covers 13 residues. Trimming stripped 0 bases from V and 3 bases from J, with 4 bases between. Germline CDR1 reads SGHRS; CDR2 reads YFSETQ. The CDR3 DNA is TGCGCCAGCAGCTTGGCCCGTGGAAACACCATATATTTT. Translating gives CASSLARGNTIYF.

Many counts were recorded for this clonotype. The CDR3 nucleotides read TGCAGCGTTGGCAGGGGTTTAGCCTGGGGGGGTCAGCCCCAGCATTTT. It codes for CSVGRGLAWGGQPQHF. The chain couples TRBV29-1 to TRBJ1-5; D possibly corresponds to TRBD1 (6 bases). The V end was cut by 4 bases, the J end by 6 bases, with 22 bases between. CDR3 length: 16 residues. Germline CDR1 SQVTM, CDR2 ANQGSEA.

This clonotype has at least ten counts. The chain is built from TRBV7-2 and TRBJ2-7; tentatively, D is TRBD2 (5 bases). Between the trimmed V and J ends, which lost 4 bases and 9 bases, there was a span of 16 bases. Looked up from germline, CDR1 is SGHTA and CDR2 is FQGNSA. The CDR3 is made up of 13 amino acids. Written as DNA, the CDR3 is TGTGCCAGCAGCTCCCTAGCTAATTCACTGCAGTACTTC. This sequence encodes CASSSLANSLQYF.

This clonotype was found many times. The chain links TRBV7-2 to TRBJ1-6; TRBD1 is a possible D gene (5 bases). V shed 5 bases and J shed 0 bases, with 11 bases lying between them. This CDR3 contains 16 residues. CDR1 and CDR2 from the germline V gene are SGHTA and FQGNSA. In nucleotides, the CDR3 is TGTGCCAGCAGCAACAGGCAGGGCTCCTATAATTCACCCCTCCACTTT. This encodes CASSNRQGSYNSPLHF.

This clonotype was recorded at least ten times. The chain has TRBV29-1 and TRBJ1-3; D gene uncertain. V lost 7 bases, J lost 9 bases, and 16 bases lay in between. The CDR3 has 12 residues. Germline-derived CDR1 and CDR2 are SQVTM and ANQGSEA. The CDR3 here is CSAGDLKGTIYF. In nucleotides, the CDR3 is TGCAGCGCCGGCGATCTAAAGGGCACCATATATTTT.

The chain has TRBV20-1 and TRBJ1-2; D remains ambiguous. Germline-derived CDR1 and CDR2 are DFQATT and SNEGSKA (reference sequence). This CDR3 contains 14 residues. V dropped 1 base and J dropped 5 bases, with 14 bases sitting between them. CDR3 residues: CSARVEVEGYGYTF. CDR3 DNA sequence: TGCAGTGCTAGAGTCGAAGTGGAAGGGTATGGCTACACCTTC.

Ten or more counts support this clonotype. The CDR3 DNA reads TGCAGCGTTTTAGGTTGGGGTTCTGACACTGAAGCTTTCTTT. Amino acids: CSVLGWGSDTEAFF. This chain connects TRBV29-1 to TRBJ1-1, with D unresolved. From germline, CDR1 is SQVTM and CDR2 ANQGSEA. The CDR3 length is 14 residues. V was pared by 5 bases and J by 3 bases, with 16 bases between.

This sequence joins TRBV7-2 and TRBJ2-1; no definite D call. Looked up from germline, CDR1 is SGHTA and CDR2 is FQGNSA. The CDR3 spans 14 residues. The ends were cut back, 3 bases at V and 3 bases at J, with 9 bases in the middle. CDR3 loop: CASSFKRNYNEQFF. The CDR3 region has the DNA TGTGCCAGCAGCTTTAAACGAAACTACAATGAGCAGTTCTTC.

The gene calls are TRBV5-8 and TRBJ2-7; D is unclear. The V gene lost 10 bases and the J gene lost 5 bases, with 31 bases spanning the gap. This CDR3 has 17 residues. Looked up from germline, CDR1 is SGHTS and CDR2 is YDEGEE. CDR3 nucleotide sequence: TGTGCCTGCTGCTTGCCCCCCCGTCCCACCGGAGCCCACGAGCAGTACTTC. Its protein product is CACCLPPRPTGAHEQYF.

This clonotype was counted only a few times. The junction does not match germline at one end; this may be a read error. The J gene is TRBJ2-1, the V gene TRBV7-2, with TRBD1 identical over 10 bases. Germline loops: CDR1 SGHTA, CDR2 FQGNSA. This CDR3 is 15 amino acids long. The CDR3 bases are TGTGCCAGCAGCCCGGGACAGGGGTTCTACTATGAGCAGTTCTTC. Translating gives CASSPGQGFYYEQFF.